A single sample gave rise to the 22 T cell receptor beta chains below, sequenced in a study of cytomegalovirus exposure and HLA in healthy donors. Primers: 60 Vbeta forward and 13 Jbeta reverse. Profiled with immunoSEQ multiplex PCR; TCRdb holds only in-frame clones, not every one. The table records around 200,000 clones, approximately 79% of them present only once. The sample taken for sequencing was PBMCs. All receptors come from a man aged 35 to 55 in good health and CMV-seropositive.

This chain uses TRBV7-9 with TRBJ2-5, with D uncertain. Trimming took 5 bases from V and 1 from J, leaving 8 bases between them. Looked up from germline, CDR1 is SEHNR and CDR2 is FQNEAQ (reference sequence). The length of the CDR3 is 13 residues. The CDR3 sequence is CASSDSAQETQYF. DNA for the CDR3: TGTGCCAGCAGCGACTCAGCCCAAGAGACCCAGTACTTC.

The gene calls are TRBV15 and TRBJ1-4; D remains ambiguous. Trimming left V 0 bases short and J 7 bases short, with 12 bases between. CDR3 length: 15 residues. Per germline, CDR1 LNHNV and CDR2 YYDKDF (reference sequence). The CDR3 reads CATSREIPRGEKLFF. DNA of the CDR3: TGTGCCACCAGCAGAGAGATCCCCAGAGGTGAAAAACTGTTTTTT.

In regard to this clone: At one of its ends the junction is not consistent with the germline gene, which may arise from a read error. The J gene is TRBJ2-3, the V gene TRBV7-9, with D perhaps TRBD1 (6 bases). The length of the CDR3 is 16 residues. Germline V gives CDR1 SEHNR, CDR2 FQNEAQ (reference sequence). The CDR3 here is CSSSFSNRDPTDTQYF. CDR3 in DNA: TGTTCCAGCAGCTTTAGTAACAGGGACCCCACAGATACGCAGTATTTT.

CDR3 region: CASSHGLRDYQGSRYF. Written as DNA, the CDR3 is TGTGCCAGCAGCCATGGGCTAAGGGACTACCAAGGTTCCCGGTACTTC. The chain uses TRBV5-8 and TRBJ2-5; the match to TRBD2 covers 7 bases. The junction had 22 bases not matched to a gene; V was cut back by 4 bases and J by 13 bases. The CDR3 length is 16 residues. Germline V gene sequence: CDR1 SGHTS, CDR2 YDEGEE.

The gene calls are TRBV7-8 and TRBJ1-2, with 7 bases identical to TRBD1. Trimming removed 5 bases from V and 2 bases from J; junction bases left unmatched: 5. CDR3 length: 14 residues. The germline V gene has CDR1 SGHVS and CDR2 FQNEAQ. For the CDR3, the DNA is TGTGCCAGCAGCCCGACGGGACAGAACTATGGCTACACCTTC. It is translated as CASSPTGQNYGYTF.

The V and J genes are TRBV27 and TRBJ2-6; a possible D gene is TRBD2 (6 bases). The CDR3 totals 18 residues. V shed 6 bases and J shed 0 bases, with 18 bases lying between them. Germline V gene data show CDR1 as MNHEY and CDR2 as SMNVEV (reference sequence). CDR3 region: CASRPLREAISGANVLTF. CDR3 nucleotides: TGTGCCAGCAGACCTCTCAGGGAGGCAATCTCTGGGGCCAACGTCCTGACTTTC. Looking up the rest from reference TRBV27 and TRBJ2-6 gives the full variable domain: EAQVTQNPRYLITVTGKKLTVTCSQNMNHEYMSWYRQDPGLGLRQIYYSMNVEVTDKGDVPEGYKVSRKEKRNFPLILESPSPNQTSLYFCASRPLREAISGANVLTFGAGSRLTVL.

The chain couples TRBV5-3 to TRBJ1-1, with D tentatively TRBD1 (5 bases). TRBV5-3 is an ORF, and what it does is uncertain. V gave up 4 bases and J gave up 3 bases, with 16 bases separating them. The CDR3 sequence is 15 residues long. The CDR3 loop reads CARSPGGYRYTEAFF. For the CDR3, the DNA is TGTGCCAGAAGCCCCGGTGGCTACAGGTACACTGAAGCTTTCTTT.

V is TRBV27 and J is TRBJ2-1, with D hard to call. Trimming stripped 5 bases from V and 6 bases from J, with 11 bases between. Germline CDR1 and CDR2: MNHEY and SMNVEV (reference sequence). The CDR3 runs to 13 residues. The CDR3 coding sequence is TGTGCCAGCAGTGAATCTTACTCCAATGAGCAGTTCTTC. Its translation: CASSESYSNEQFF.

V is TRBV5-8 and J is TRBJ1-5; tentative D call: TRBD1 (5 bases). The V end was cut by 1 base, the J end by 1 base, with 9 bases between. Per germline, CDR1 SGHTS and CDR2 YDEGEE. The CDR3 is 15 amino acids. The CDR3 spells CASSLSGKSNQPQHF. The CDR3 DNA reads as TGTGCCAGCAGCTTGTCAGGGAAGAGCAATCAGCCCCAGCATTTT.

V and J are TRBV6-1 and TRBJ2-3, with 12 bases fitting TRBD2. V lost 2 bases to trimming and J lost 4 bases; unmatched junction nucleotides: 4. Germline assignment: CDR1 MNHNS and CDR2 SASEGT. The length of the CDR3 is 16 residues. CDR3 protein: CASSELAGGRADTQYF. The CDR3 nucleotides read TGTGCCAGCAGTGAACTAGCGGGGGGGCGTGCAGATACGCAGTATTTT.

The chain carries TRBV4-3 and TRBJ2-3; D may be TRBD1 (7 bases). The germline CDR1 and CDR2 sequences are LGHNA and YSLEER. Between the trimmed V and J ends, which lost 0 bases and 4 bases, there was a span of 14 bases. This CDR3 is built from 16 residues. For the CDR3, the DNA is TGCGCCAGCAGCCAAGATCTGGCAGGGGGGCCAGATACGCAGTATTTT. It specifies CASSQDLAGGPDTQYF.

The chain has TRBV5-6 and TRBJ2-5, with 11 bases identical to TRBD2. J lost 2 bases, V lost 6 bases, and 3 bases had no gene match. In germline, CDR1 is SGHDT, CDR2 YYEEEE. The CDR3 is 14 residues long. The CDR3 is CASTRTSGQETQYF. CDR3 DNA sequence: TGTGCCAGCACCCGGACTAGCGGGCAAGAGACCCAGTACTTC.

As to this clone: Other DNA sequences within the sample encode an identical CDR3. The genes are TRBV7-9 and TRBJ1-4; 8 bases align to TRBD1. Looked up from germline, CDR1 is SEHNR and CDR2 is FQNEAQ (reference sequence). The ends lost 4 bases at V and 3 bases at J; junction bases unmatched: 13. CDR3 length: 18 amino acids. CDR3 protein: CASSSPPGQGAANEKLFF. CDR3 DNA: TGTGCCAGCAGCTCCCCTCCGGGGCAGGGGGCAGCTAATGAAAAACTGTTTTTT. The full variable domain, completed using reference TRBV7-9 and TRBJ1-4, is DTGVSQNPRHKITKRGQNVTFRCDPISEHNRLYWYRQTLGQGPEFLTYFQNEAQLEKSRLLSDRFSAERPKGSFSTLEIQRTEQGDSAMYLCASSSPPGQGAANEKLFFGSGTQLSVL.

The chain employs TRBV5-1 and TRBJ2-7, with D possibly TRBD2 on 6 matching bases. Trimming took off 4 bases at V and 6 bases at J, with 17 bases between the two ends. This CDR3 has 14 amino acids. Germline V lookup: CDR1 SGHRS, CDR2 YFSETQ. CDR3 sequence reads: CASSQGQRGGEQYF. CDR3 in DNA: TGCGCCAGCAGCCAAGGACAAAGGGGAGGCGAGCAGTACTTC.

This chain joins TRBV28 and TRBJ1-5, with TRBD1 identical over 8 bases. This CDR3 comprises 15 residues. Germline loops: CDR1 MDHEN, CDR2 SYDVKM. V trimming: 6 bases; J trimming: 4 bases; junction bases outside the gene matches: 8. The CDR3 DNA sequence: TGTGCCAGCAGCTCCGGACAGGGTCCGAATCAGCCCCAGCATTTT. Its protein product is CASSSGQGPNQPQHF.

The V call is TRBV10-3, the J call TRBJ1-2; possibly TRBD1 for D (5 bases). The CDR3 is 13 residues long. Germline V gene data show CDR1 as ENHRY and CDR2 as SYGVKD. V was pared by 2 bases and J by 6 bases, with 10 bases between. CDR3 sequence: CAISETVGHGYTF. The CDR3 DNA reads TGTGCCATCAGTGAGACAGTGGGGCATGGCTACACCTTC.

The CDR3 region has the DNA TGTGCCACCAGCAAAGGGGAAAAGACCGGGGAGCTGTTTTTT. Translating gives CATSKGEKTGELFF. V is TRBV15 and J is TRBJ2-2, with D possibly TRBD1 on 5 matching bases. CDR3 size: 14 residues. Germline V CDR1 and CDR2: LNHNV, YYDKDF (reference sequence). V was clipped by 4 bases and J by 5 bases, with 11 bases between them.

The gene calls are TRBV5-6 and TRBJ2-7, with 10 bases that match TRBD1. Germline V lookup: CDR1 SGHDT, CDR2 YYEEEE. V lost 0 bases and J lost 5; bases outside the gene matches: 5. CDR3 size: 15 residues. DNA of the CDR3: TGTGCCAGCAGCTTGGGACAGGGGGCGGGAGACGAGCAGTACTTC. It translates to CASSLGQGAGDEQYF.

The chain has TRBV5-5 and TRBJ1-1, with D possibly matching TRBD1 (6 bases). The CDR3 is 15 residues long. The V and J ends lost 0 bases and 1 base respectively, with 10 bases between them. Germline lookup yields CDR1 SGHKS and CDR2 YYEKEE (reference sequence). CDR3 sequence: CASSLEGVGNTEAFF. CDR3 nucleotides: TGTGCCAGCAGCTTGGAGGGGGTAGGGAACACTGAAGCTTTCTTT.

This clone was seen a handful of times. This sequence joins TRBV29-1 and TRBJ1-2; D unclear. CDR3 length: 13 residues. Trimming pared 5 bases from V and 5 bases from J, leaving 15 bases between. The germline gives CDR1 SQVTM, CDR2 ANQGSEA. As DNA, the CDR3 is TGCAGCGTTTATGGCGACGGAGGATATGGCTACACCTTC. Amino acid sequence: CSVYGDGGYGYTF.

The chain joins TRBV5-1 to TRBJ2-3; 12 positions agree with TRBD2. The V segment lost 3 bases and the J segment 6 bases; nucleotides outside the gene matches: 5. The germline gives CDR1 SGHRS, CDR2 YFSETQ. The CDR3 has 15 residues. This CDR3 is CASSWTGTSGDTQYF. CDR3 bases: TGCGCCAGCAGCTGGACCGGGACTAGCGGGGATACGCAGTATTTT. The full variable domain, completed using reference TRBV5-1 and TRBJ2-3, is KAGVTQTPRYLIKTRGQQVTLSCSPISGHRSVSWYQQTPGQGLQFLFEYFSETQRNKGNFPGRFSGRQFSNSRSEMNVSTLELGDSALYLCASSWTGTSGDTQYFGPGTRLTVL.

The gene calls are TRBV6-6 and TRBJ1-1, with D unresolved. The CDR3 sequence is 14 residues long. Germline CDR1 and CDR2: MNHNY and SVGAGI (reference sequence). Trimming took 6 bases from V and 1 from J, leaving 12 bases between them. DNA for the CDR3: TGTGCCAGCAGACGCGGCGTCAGGAACACTGAAGCTTTCTTT. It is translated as CASRRGVRNTEAFF.